This paragraph reports one T cell receptor (beta chain). Its matching antigen is unknown. These data are taken from a study of cytomegalovirus exposure and HLA in healthy donors. Study information: In an early release, HLA-typed donors contributed 77 million or so unique TCR sequences. Genotyping showed 81% of over 350 donors falling in the Caucasian-associated ancestry cluster. Study-level results: Immune exposure data for these donors was limited to CMV serostatus. Cytomegalovirus association was assigned to approximately 160 TCR beta chains.

The CDR3 is 16 amino acids. CDR1 and CDR2 (germline): LGHNA, YSLEER. Both 60 Vbeta primers and 13 Jbeta primers went into the PCR. Profiling relied on immunoSEQ multiplex PCR, and the TCRdb table lists in-frame clones only, not all of them. Seen in this sample are 200,000 to 250,000 clones; the ten most common clones hold roughly 0.98%. V and J are TRBV4-3 and TRBJ2-7; a weak D match, TRBD2 (5 bases). The J call is doubtful: the DNA matches TRBJ2-5 better. The TCR sequence derives from a woman in her 30s in good health and CMV-seropositive. Sequencing was done on a sample of PBMCs. CDR3 DNA sequence: TGCGCCAGCAGCCTCCTCCCCCAAGCGGAGCAAGAGACCCAGTACTTC. This translates into CASSLLPQAEQETQYF.